This T cell receptor beta chain is drawn from a study of blood T cell repertoires in COVID-19. On the study more broadly: The study drew acute and convalescent COVID-19 samples from the United States, Italy and Spain. PBMCs, B-cell-depleted T cells, or T cells provided the cDNA or gDNA that made up the material.

Authors' analysis steps: Estimates of nucleated cell counts were drawn from the amplification of reference gene primers. Using immunoSEQ multiplex PCR, the repertoire was profiled, and TCRdb retains in-frame clones only, with some absent. V, J and clone size reflect that table, while D and trimming were determined from the DNA. Here the sample spans about 330,000 clones, approximately 88% being singletons. Germline V gene lookup returns CDR1 SEHNR and CDR2 FQNEAQ (reference sequence). This CDR3 spans 13 amino acids. The germline V and J ends were trimmed by 5 bases and 2 bases, with 9 bases remaining between them.

The source is a man aged 18 to 30 who had recovered from COVID-19. The sample was peripheral blood. The V gene is TRBV7-9, the J gene TRBJ1-1; D uncertain. The CDR3 DNA reads TGTGCCAGCAGCGCGAATGTAAACACTGAAGCTTTCTTT. It codes for CASSANVNTEAFF.